Listed below are T cell receptor beta chains from one sample, sequenced in a study of cytomegalovirus exposure and HLA in healthy donors. Using immunoSEQ multiplex PCR, the repertoire was profiled, and TCRdb retains in-frame clones only, with some absent. Of 110,000 or so clones listed, around 86% are singletons. Sequencing was done on a sample of PBMCs. These receptors all stem from a woman aged 18-35 years in good health and CMV-seropositive. The CDR3 runs from the conserved cysteine through the conserved F or W. Fields, in order: clone size, J gene, D gene, V gene, CDR3 protein, CDR3 DNA. A D gene is named only where the DNA matches it firmly. A row's size may be missing; if present it is once, few, many or a size class.

>few|TRBJ1-4|TRBD1|TRBV5-6
CASSDTGAENEKLFF
TGTGCCAGCAGCGATACAGGGGCCGAAAATGAAAAACTGTTTTTT
>-|TRBJ2-2|-|TRBV15
CATSSLEIFTGELFF
TGTGCCACCAGTTCGTTAGAAATCTTTACCGGGGAGCTGTTTTTT
>-|TRBJ2-1|TRBD1|TRBV7-9
CASSRTGEEQFF
TGTGCCAGCAGCCGGACAGGGGAAGAGCAGTTCTTC
>-|TRBJ2-7|-|TRBV5-1
CASSPPYDSQVEQYF
TGCGCCAGCAGCCCGCCTTATGACAGCCAAGTCGAGCAGTACTTC
>few|TRBJ2-2|TRBD2|TRBV6-1
CASSDSLAGETGELFF
TGTGCCAGCAGTGATTCTCTAGCGGGGGAAACCGGGGAGCTGTTTTTT
>-|TRBJ2-3|-|TRBV30
CAWSATGLSTDTQYF
TGTGCCTGGAGTGCAACAGGGTTGAGCACAGATACGCAGTATTTT
>-|TRBJ2-2|TRBD1|TRBV5-6
CASSRTLTGGWNGELFF
TGTGCCAGCAGCCGCACCCTGACAGGGGGTTGGAACGGGGAGCTGTTTTTT
>-|TRBJ2-2|TRBD2|TRBV14
CASSQEAGLDTGELFF
TGTGCCAGCAGCCAAGAAGCGGGGTTGGACACCGGGGAGCTGTTTTTT
>-|TRBJ1-1|TRBD1|TRBV5-4
CAIFDRGMNTEAFF
TGTGCCATTTTCGACAGGGGCATGAACACTGAAGCTTTCTTT
>-|TRBJ2-2|TRBD2|TRBV7-7
CASSRTSGGNTGELFF
TGTGCCAGCAGCAGGACTAGCGGGGGGAACACCGGGGAGCTGTTTTTT
>-|TRBJ2-7|TRBD2|TRBV4-1
CASSPTSGTSSYEQYF
TGCGCCAGCAGCCCAACTAGCGGGACGAGCTCCTACGAGCAGTACTTC
>-|TRBJ2-7|-|TRBV5-4
CASSLEPTSVSYEQYF
TGTGCCAGCAGCTTGGAGCCGACCAGCGTATCCTACGAGCAGTACTTC
>-|TRBJ2-7|TRBD2|TRBV28
CASSLTGGFYEQYF
TGTGCCAGCAGTTTGACGGGGGGATTCTACGAGCAGTACTTC
>-|TRBJ1-2|-|TRBV28
CASSNVGLGAYGYTF
TGTGCCAGCAGCAATGTTGGCCTAGGGGCCTATGGCTACACCTTC
>once|TRBJ1-1|-|TRBV28
CASSLGGKNTEAFF
TGTGCCAGCAGTTTGGGGGGTAAGAACACTGAAGCTTTCTTT
>-|TRBJ1-1|-|TRBV4-1
CASSQSGGRITEAFF
TGCGCCAGCAGCCAAAGTGGGGGGAGAATCACTGAAGCTTTCTTT
>-|TRBJ2-1|TRBD2|TRBV9
CASSVGWAGGRNEQFF
TGTGCCAGCAGCGTAGGTTGGGCGGGAGGGAGAAATGAGCAGTTCTTC
>once|TRBJ1-2|-|TRBV25-1
CASSEWRGRGGYTF
TGTGCCAGCAGTGAATGGCGGGGGAGAGGAGGCTACACCTTC
>-|TRBJ2-1|-|TRBV12-5
CASGFRGNRNEQFF
TGTGCTAGTGGTTTCCGCGGGAATCGGAATGAGCAGTTCTTC
>few|TRBJ2-7|-|TRBV2
CASSNSYEQYF
TGTGCCAGCAGTAACTCGTACGAGCAGTACTTC
>-|TRBJ2-2|-|TRBV4-2
CASSLISGTGELFF
TGTGCCAGCAGTTTGATTAGCGGTACCGGGGAGCTGTTTTTT
>-|TRBJ2-7|-|TRBV6-5
CASGRTGTTYEQYF
TGTGCCAGCGGACGGACAGGGACTACCTACGAGCAGTACTTC
>-|TRBJ1-2|-|TRBV19
CASSISLTATNYGYTF
TGTGCCAGTAGTATCAGTCTAACAGCTACTAACTATGGCTACACCTTC
>-|TRBJ2-1|TRBD2|TRBV7-6
CASSLVTGRGLNEQFF
TGTGCCAGCAGCTTAGTAACGGGGAGGGGACTCAATGAGCAGTTCTTC
>once|TRBJ2-7|-|TRBV27
CASSFRGGLYEQYF
TGTGCCAGCAGTTTCCGGGGAGGTTTGTACGAGCAGTACTTC
>-|TRBJ2-1|TRBD2|TRBV9
CASSVVPSGSIFANEQFF
TGTGCCAGCAGCGTAGTGCCCAGCGGGAGTATCTTCGCGAATGAGCAGTTCTTC